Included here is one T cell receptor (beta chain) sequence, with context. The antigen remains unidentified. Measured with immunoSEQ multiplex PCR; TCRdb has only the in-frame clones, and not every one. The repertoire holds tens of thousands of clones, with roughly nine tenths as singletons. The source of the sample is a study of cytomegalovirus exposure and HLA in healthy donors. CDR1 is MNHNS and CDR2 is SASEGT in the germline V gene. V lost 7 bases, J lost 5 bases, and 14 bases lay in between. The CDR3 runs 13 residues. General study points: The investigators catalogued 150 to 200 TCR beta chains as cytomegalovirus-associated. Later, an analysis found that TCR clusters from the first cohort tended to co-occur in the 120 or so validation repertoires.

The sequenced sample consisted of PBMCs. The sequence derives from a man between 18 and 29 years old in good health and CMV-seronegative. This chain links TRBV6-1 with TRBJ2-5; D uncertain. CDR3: CASKNPPRETQYF. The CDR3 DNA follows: TGTGCCAGCAAGAACCCGCCGCGGGAGACCCAGTACTTC.